The TCR beta chain under discussion was sequenced for a study of CD8 T cells in Susac syndrome. Study-level information: When blood was drawn, the patients with Susac syndrome were therapy-naive, on corticosteroids, or on intravenous immunoglobulin alone.

RNA totalling roughly 0.45 to 1 ug underwent reverse transcription with random hexamers. TCRdb ran MiXCR on the immunoSEQ multiplex PCR reads and lists one entry per CDR3 protein. The repertoire consists of about 170,000 distinct CDR3 sequences, with around 95% occurring once and the leading ten covering 0.12%. Trimming stripped 4 bases from V and 7 bases from J, with 19 bases between. CDR3 length equals 14 residues. Germline CDR1 is SQVTM and CDR2 is ANQGSEA. The source material was CD4+ T cells from PBMCs. This clonotype originated in a human donor with Susac syndrome. The chain has TRBV29-1 and TRBJ1-2; D might be TRBD1 (6 bases). CDR3 residues: CSVGFLTGSSGYTF. For the CDR3, the DNA is TGCAGCGTTGGCTTTTTAACAGGGTCCAGTGGCTACACCTTC.